A single sample gave rise to the 23 T cell receptor beta chains below, sequenced in a study of early T cells in non-severe SARS-CoV-2 infection. TCRdb processed the 5' RACE reads anew with MiXCR; each CDR3 protein has one entry. The sample has about 80,000 distinct CDR3 sequences, 5.5% to 7.5% seen once. Material for sequencing was whole blood. These receptors came from an adult who was a healthcare worker with PCR-confirmed SARS-CoV-2 infection or an uninfected control (not recorded which).

The chain links TRBV6-2 or TRBV6-3 to TRBJ2-1; 12 positions match TRBD2. V gave up 6 bases and J gave up 7 bases; unmatched junction bases: 7. The CDR3 covers 15 residues. Germline V gene sequence: CDR1 MNHEY, CDR2 SVGEGT. The CDR3 bases are TGTGCCAGCAGCGGATTAACTAGCGGGAGGAATGAGCAGTTCTTC. Amino acid sequence: CASSGLTSGRNEQFF.

This clonotype has ten or more counts. The chain carries TRBV12-3 or TRBV12-4 and TRBJ1-1; D is unresolved. The CDR3 totals 13 residues. Between the trimmed V and J ends, which lost 5 bases and 1 base, there was a span of 8 bases. The CDR3 sequence is CASSLTRNTEAFF. CDR3 nucleotides: TGTGCCAGCAGTCTCACAAGGAACACTGAAGCTTTCTTT.

This clonotype was recorded many times. J is TRBJ1-4 and V is TRBV28, with D maybe TRBD1 (6 bases). Germline assignment: CDR1 MDHEN and CDR2 SYDVKM. The CDR3 spans 18 residues. V dropped 5 bases and J dropped 8 bases, with 27 bases sitting between them. The chain's CDR3 is CASSAFPGGGASGEKLFF. The DNA for the CDR3 is TGTGCCAGCAGTGCATTCCCTGGGGGGGGCGCTTCTGGGGAAAAACTGTTTTTT.

This clonotype was seen a handful of times. The CDR3, as DNA: TGTGCCAGCAGTGAAGCGGGTTATGGCTACACCTTC. Protein sequence: CASSEAGYGYTF. This chain uses TRBV2 with TRBJ1-2; D remains unclear. The CDR3 consists of 12 residues. V was trimmed by 0 bases and J by 5 bases, leaving 4 bases between them. The germline V gene has CDR1 SNHLY and CDR2 FYNNEI.

This clonotype has a count of ten or more. V and J are TRBV6-2 or TRBV6-3 and TRBJ1-5; a possible D gene is TRBD1 (5 bases). The CDR3 consists of 14 residues. The V and J ends lost 5 bases and 3 bases respectively, with 11 bases between them. Germline-derived CDR1 and CDR2 are MNHEY and SVGEGT. CDR3 sequence (DNA): TGTGCCAGCAGTCCGGACGGACACAATCAGCCCCAGCATTTT. Its translation is CASSPDGHNQPQHF.

The V call is TRBV11-2, the J call TRBJ2-7, with D perhaps TRBD1 (6 bases). The CDR3 runs 12 residues. Germline loops: CDR1 SGHAT, CDR2 FQNNGV. V was shortened by 5 bases and J by 8 bases, with 13 bases between the two germline ends. The CDR3 is CASSRPQGKQYF. The CDR3 nucleotides are TGTGCCAGCAGCCGACCACAGGGAAAGCAGTACTTC. Together with reference TRBV11-2 and TRBJ2-7, the CDR3 gives the full variable domain: EAGVAQSPRYKIIEKRQSVAFWCNPISGHATLYWYQQILGQGPKLLIQFQNNGVVDDSQLPKDRFSAERLKGVDSTLKIQPAKLEDSAVYLCASSRPQGKQYFGPGTRLTVT.

This clonotype came up many times. This chain joins TRBV29-1 and TRBJ2-5; 9 nucleotides align to TRBD2. Germline CDR1 reads SQVTM; CDR2 reads ANQGSEA. V shed 4 bases, J shed 1 base, and the junction held 1 base outside the gene matches. This CDR3 comprises 13 residues. Written as DNA, the CDR3 is TGCAGCGTTGGACTAGCGGTCCAAGAGACCCAGTACTTC. Protein: CSVGLAVQETQYF. Complete variable domain (other parts from reference TRBV29-1 and TRBJ2-5): SAVISQKPSRDICQRGTSLTIQCQVDSQVTMMFWYRQQPGQSLTLIATANQGSEATYESGFVIDKFPISRPNLTFSTLTVSNMSPEDSSIYLCSVGLAVQETQYFGPGTRLLVL.

Many counts were recorded for this clonotype. The chain links TRBV10-2 to TRBJ2-7, with TRBD2 matching over 10 bases. The CDR3 sequence is 15 residues long. CDR1 and CDR2 (germline): WSHSY, SAAADI. After removal of 3 bases from V and 3 bases from J, the junction contained 5 bases not matched to a gene. The CDR3 bases are TGCGCCAGCAGTGAAGGGACTAGCGACCGCTACGAGCAGTACTTC. Translating it yields CASSEGTSDRYEQYF.

This clonotype was counted between two and nine times. The chain carries TRBV3-1 and TRBJ2-3; 16 nucleotides line up with TRBD2. This CDR3 spans 18 amino acids. Germline lookup yields CDR1 LGHDT and CDR2 YNNKEL (reference sequence). After removal of 4 bases from V and 1 base from J, the junction contained 5 bases not matched to a gene. The CDR3 coding sequence is TGTGCCAGCAGCCGGGGACTAGCGGGAGGGTTTGGCACAGATACGCAGTATTTT. Amino acids: CASSRGLAGGFGTDTQYF.

The chain uses TRBV11-2 and TRBJ1-1; 8 nucleotides line up with TRBD1. V shed 2 bases and J 5 bases; nucleotides not matched to a gene: 4. The CDR3 spans 14 residues. The germline gives CDR1 SGHAT, CDR2 FQNNGV. CDR3: CASSLQGASTEAFF. Here the CDR3 DNA reads TGTGCCAGCAGCTTACAGGGGGCGAGTACTGAAGCTTTCTTT.

This clonotype has at least ten counts. This sequence joins TRBV20-1 and TRBJ1-5, with a possible D match to TRBD1 (6 bases). The germline V gene has CDR1 DFQATT and CDR2 SNEGSKA (reference sequence). CDR3 length: 14 residues. Trimming stripped 6 bases from V and 3 bases from J, with 15 bases between. DNA of the CDR3: TGCAGTGCCCCGAGGGGGGGAGTCAATCAGCCCCAGCATTTT. The encoded protein is CSAPRGGVNQPQHF.

The chain combines TRBV5-1 with TRBJ2-7; D perhaps matches TRBD1 (5 bases). V lost 4 bases and J lost 6, with 14 bases in between. The CDR3 spans 13 residues. The germline V gene encodes CDR1 SGHRS and CDR2 YFSETQ. The CDR3 spells CASSPSGHTEQYF. The CDR3 DNA reads TGCGCCAGCAGCCCTTCTGGACACACCGAGCAGTACTTC.

A few counts support this clonotype. The genes are TRBV7-9 and TRBJ2-2; TRBD2 aligns across 10 bases. V lost 4 bases and J lost 0; bases outside the gene matches: 2. This CDR3 region has 16 residues. Germline-derived CDR1 and CDR2 are SEHNR and FQNEAQ (reference sequence). The CDR3 protein is CASSSTSGTNTGELFF. The CDR3 nucleotides are TGTGCCAGCAGCTCCACTAGCGGGACGAACACCGGGGAGCTGTTTTTT.

This clonotype was detected ten times or more. J is TRBJ2-2 and V is TRBV10-2; TRBD2 is a possible D gene (5 bases). The CDR3 spans 15 residues. The germline V gene encodes CDR1 WSHSY and CDR2 SAAADI. Trimming took 7 bases from V and 7 from J, leaving 19 bases between them. The CDR3 nucleotides are TGCGCCAGCACCCTCTTACTAGGGCTCGGCGGGGAGCTGTTTTTT. Protein product: CASTLLLGLGGELFF.

This clonotype occurred many times. In nucleotides, the CDR3 is TGTGCCAGCAGCTTTGAGGGACCCACAGATACGCAGTATTTT. Its translation is CASSFEGPTDTQYF. The chain employs TRBV5-5 and TRBJ2-3; D may match TRBD1 or TRBD2 (5 bases each). The CDR3 consists of 14 residues. V was shortened by 2 bases and J by 2 bases, with 9 bases between the two germline ends. Germline CDR1 SGHKS, CDR2 YYEKEE (reference sequence).

This clonotype was found a few times. V is TRBV5-1 and J is TRBJ2-5; D gene ambiguous. This CDR3 comprises 12 residues. V lost 3 bases and J 2 bases, leaving 5 bases between the germline ends. Germline V CDR1 and CDR2: SGHRS, YFSETQ. The DNA for the CDR3 is TGCGCCAGCAGCTCGCGTCAAGAGACCCAGTACTTC. The encoded protein is CASSSRQETQYF.

This clonotype was observed a handful of times. The chain recombines TRBV6-5 with TRBJ1-6; maybe TRBD1 (6 bases). Trimming took 3 bases from V and 7 from J, leaving 10 bases between them. The CDR3 is 14 residues long. Germline V gives CDR1 MNHEY, CDR2 SVGAGI. The CDR3 here is CASSYGGQNSPLHF. CDR3 nucleotide sequence: TGTGCCAGCAGTTATGGGGGGCAGAATTCACCCCTCCACTTT.

The V call is TRBV7-9, the J call TRBJ2-7; no clear D. V shed 5 bases and J shed 2 bases, with 10 bases lying between them. Looked up from germline, CDR1 is SEHNR and CDR2 is FQNEAQ (reference sequence). This CDR3 spans 13 amino acids. The CDR3 sequence is CASSPRRTYEQYF. In nucleotides, the CDR3 is TGTGCCAGCAGCCCTCGTCGTACCTACGAGCAGTACTTC.

This clonotype showed up many times. The chain links TRBV27 to TRBJ2-2; no firm D call. The CDR3 consists of 17 residues. CDR1 and CDR2 from the germline V gene are MNHEY and SMNVEV (reference sequence). Trimming removed 2 bases at V and 2 bases at J, with 15 bases between. This chain's CDR3 is CASSLTLLRGNTGELFF. CDR3 nucleotide sequence: TGTGCCAGCAGTTTAACCCTTCTCCGAGGAAACACCGGGGAGCTGTTTTTT.

This clonotype showed up many times. J is TRBJ2-2 and V is TRBV5-4; a weak D match, TRBD2 (5 bases). Trimming took 5 bases from V and 4 from J, leaving 9 bases between them. The germline CDR1 and CDR2 sequences are SGHNT and YYREEE (reference sequence). CDR3 length equals 13 residues. The chain's CDR3 is CASRPDFTGELFF. The CDR3 DNA is TGTGCCAGCAGACCGGACTTCACCGGGGAGCTGTTTTTT.

A remark on this clonotype: A read error is possible here, since a much larger clone lies one base away. The chain links TRBV18 to TRBJ2-3, with 9 bases fitting TRBD1. Germline CDR1 reads KGHSH; CDR2 reads LQKENI. There are 13 residues in the CDR3. V gave up 4 bases and J gave up 5 bases; unmatched junction bases: 1. CDR3 amino acids: CASSRTGVDTQYF. The CDR3 bases are TGTGCCAGCTCACGGACAGGGGTAGATACGCAGTATTTT.

The chain carries TRBV7-2 and TRBJ2-1; no clear D. This CDR3 is 17 amino acids long. Germline CDR1 SGHTA, CDR2 FQGNSA. V gave up 2 bases and J gave up 0 bases, with 14 bases separating them. In DNA form, the CDR3 reads TGTGCCAGCAGCTTATCCCGTAGTAAAAGCTCCTACAATGAGCAGTTCTTC. It codes for CASSLSRSKSSYNEQFF.

This clonotype was seen only a few times. This rearrangement joins TRBV20-1 to TRBJ2-1, with D maybe TRBD2 (5 bases). The germline gives CDR1 DFQATT, CDR2 SNEGSKA (reference sequence). The CDR3 spans 11 residues. With 2 bases removed from V and 10 bases from J, the gap between germline ends came to 9 bases. The CDR3, as DNA: TGCAGTGCTAGATTCACGGGGGAGCAGTTCTTC. It specifies CSARFTGEQFF.